The 30 T cell receptor beta chains given below trace back to one sample, sequenced in a study of spatial heterogeneity in lung cancer. TCRdb re-called the 5' RACE reads through MiXCR, storing one row per CDR3 protein. This table has about 25,000 distinct CDR3 sequences, about 7% appearing once. Stated time point: sample taken at primary tumor resection. Tumor, nontumor lung or frozen PBMC supplied whole RNA, sequenced without sorting. The starting material was PBMCs, obtained at surgery. These receptor sequences come from a male donor with early-stage non-small cell lung cancer.

V is TRBV20-1 and J is TRBJ2-7; the match to TRBD2 covers 9 bases. V lost 6 bases, J lost 4 bases, and 13 bases stayed unmatched. The germline V gene encodes CDR1 DFQATT and CDR2 SNEGSKA (reference sequence). The CDR3 length is 15 residues. The CDR3 bases are TGCAGTGCCAACCCCGCGGGTAGCGGGGGTTACGAGCAGTACTTC. Translated: CSANPAGSGGYEQYF.

This clonotype was counted only a few times. The chain joins TRBV11-2 to TRBJ2-7, with 7 bases matching TRBD1. This CDR3 region has 13 residues. Germline values: CDR1 SGHAT, CDR2 FQNNGV. The V gene end was trimmed by 5 bases and the J gene end by 3 bases; junction bases not matched to a gene: 4. The CDR3 loop reads CASSVGTDYEQYF. The DNA for the CDR3 is TGTGCCAGCAGCGTTGGGACAGACTACGAGCAGTACTTC.

The chain recombines TRBV12-3 or TRBV12-4 with TRBJ2-7; D is ambiguous. The CDR3 extends over 15 amino acids. V lost 6 bases, J lost 2 bases, and 17 bases lay in between. Here the CDR3 reads CASSSNPVLAYEQYF. CDR3 nucleotide sequence: TGTGCCAGCAGCTCGAATCCTGTTTTGGCCTACGAGCAGTACTTC.

The chain couples TRBV19 to TRBJ2-7, with D maybe TRBD2 (6 bases). The CDR3 runs 13 residues. V gave up 10 bases and J gave up 4 bases, with 17 bases separating them. The V gene's germline CDR1 is LNHDA and CDR2 SQIVND (reference sequence). CDR3 sequence: CAILRTEGYEQYV. In DNA form, the CDR3 reads TGTGCCATCCTTAGAACGGAGGGTTACGAGCAGTACGTC.

This clonotype was seen at least ten times. V is TRBV30 and J is TRBJ1-5, with D maybe TRBD1 (5 bases). Trimming cost V 2 bases and J 4 bases, with 15 bases left between them. The length of the CDR3 is 15 residues. Germline CDR1 and CDR2: GTSNPN and SVGIG (reference sequence). As DNA, the CDR3 is TGTGCCTGGAGTACTAGCCGGGACCGAAATCAGCCCCAGCATTTT. The encoded protein is CAWSTSRDRNQPQHF.

This clonotype was seen ten or more times. The chain recombines TRBV19 with TRBJ1-2; 9 bases align to TRBD1. The CDR3 spans 15 residues. Germline CDR1 is LNHDA and CDR2 is SQIVND (reference sequence). J lost 5 bases, V lost 4 bases, and 8 bases had no gene match. CDR3 bases: TGTGCCAGTAGTACATTACAGGGGGCCCGGTATGGCTACACCTTC. Its translation is CASSTLQGARYGYTF.

At least ten counts were recorded for this clonotype. The CDR3 DNA follows: TGTGCCAGCAGCACAGGGGTGACCCAGTACTTC. Its translation: CASSTGVTQYF. This rearrangement joins TRBV6-2 or TRBV6-3 to TRBJ2-5; 7 nucleotides match TRBD1. Trimming at V came to 6 bases and at J to 7 bases, leaving 2 bases not matched to a gene. CDR3 size: 11 residues. The germline gives CDR1 MNHEY, CDR2 SVGEGT.

In its sample, this clonotype is medium-sized. The chain uses TRBV20-1 and TRBJ2-7; TRBD2 aligns across 13 bases. From germline, CDR1 is DFQATT and CDR2 SNEGSKA (reference sequence). The CDR3 is made up of 14 amino acids. Trimming removed 5 bases from V and 3 bases from J; junction bases left unmatched: 4. The CDR3 loop is CSALGTSGIYEQYF. The CDR3 DNA follows: TGCAGTGCTCTCGGGACTAGCGGGATCTACGAGCAGTACTTC.

This clonotype was counted a few times. The chain couples TRBV5-1 to TRBJ1-5, with TRBD1 as a possible D gene (5 bases). This CDR3 spans 14 amino acids. V lost 0 bases and J 4 bases, leaving 8 bases between the germline ends. CDR1 and CDR2 from the germline V gene are SGHRS and YFSETQ. The CDR3 DNA is TGCGCCAGCAGCTTGGGGACACGTAATCAGCCCCAGCATTTT. Its protein is CASSLGTRNQPQHF.

The J gene is TRBJ2-7, the V gene TRBV10-3; 9 bases line up with TRBD1. CDR1 is ENHRY and CDR2 is SYGVKD in the germline V gene. CDR3 length equals 14 residues. Trimming took 4 bases from V and 4 from J; bases not matched to a gene: 5. CDR3 bases: TGTGCCATCAGTGGGACAGGGGATATATACGAGCAGTACTTC. It encodes CAISGTGDIYEQYF.

This clonotype has just a few counts. This chain links TRBV7-9 with TRBJ1-5, with D uncertain. Germline V lookup: CDR1 SEHNR, CDR2 FQNEAQ (reference sequence). This CDR3 spans 13 amino acids. The V and J ends lost 1 base and 7 bases respectively, with 8 bases between them. The CDR3 region has the DNA TGTGCCAGCAGCTTAGACGAGGGCCAGCCCCAGCATTTT. This encodes CASSLDEGQPQHF. The complete variable domain, with remaining parts taken from reference TRBV7-9 and TRBJ1-5, reads DTGVSQNPRHKITKRGQNVTFRCDPISEHNRLYWYRQTLGQGPEFLTYFQNEAQLEKSRLLSDRFSAERPKGSFSTLEIQRTEQGDSAMYLCASSLDEGQPQHFGDGTRLSIL.

This clonotype was observed at least ten times. The J gene is TRBJ1-5, the V gene TRBV29-1; possible D gene TRBD1, 5 bases. The CDR3 runs to 16 residues. V gave up 5 bases and J gave up 2 bases, with 19 bases separating them. Germline V CDR1 and CDR2: SQVTM, ANQGSEA. CDR3 bases: TGCAGCGTTTCTATAGGGCAGGGAGGAGGCAATCAGCCCCAGCATTTT. It encodes CSVSIGQGGGNQPQHF.

CDR3 loop: CASSLGPTGAINNQPQHF. The DNA of the CDR3 is TGTGCCAGTAGTCTCGGCCCAACCGGGGCGATCAACAATCAGCCCCAGCATTTT. J is TRBJ1-5 and V is TRBV19, with TRBD1 as a possible D gene (5 bases). V was shortened by 5 bases and J by 3 bases, with 23 bases between the two germline ends. CDR1 and CDR2 (germline): LNHDA, SQIVND (reference sequence). The CDR3 has 18 residues. Based on the CDR3 plus reference TRBV19 and TRBJ1-5, the full variable domain is DGGITQSPKYLFRKEGQNVTLSCEQNLNHDAMYWYRQDPGQGLRLIYYSQIVNDFQKGDIAEGYSVSREKKESFPLTVTSAQKNPTAFYLCASSLGPTGAINNQPQHFGDGTRLSIL.

This clonotype was counted ten times or more. The chain is built from TRBV4-1 and TRBJ2-1, with D possibly TRBD2 on 5 matching bases. CDR1 and CDR2 (germline): MGHRA, YSYEKL. The ends were cut back, 3 bases at V and 0 bases at J, with 6 bases in the middle. CDR3 size: 14 residues. The CDR3 sequence is CASSHGSSYNEQFF. DNA of the CDR3: TGCGCCAGCAGCCATGGGAGCTCCTACAATGAGCAGTTCTTC.

This clonotype was detected ten times or more. The V and J genes are TRBV10-3 and TRBJ2-3; TRBD2 agrees at 11 bases. The length of the CDR3 is 15 residues. V shed 7 bases and J 6 bases; nucleotides not matched to a gene: 9. Germline CDR1 ENHRY, CDR2 SYGVKD. The CDR3 here is CAITDSGRAADTQYF. For the CDR3, the DNA is TGTGCCATCACTGATAGCGGGAGGGCCGCCGATACGCAGTATTTT.

This clonotype was seen more than once but under ten times. The rearrangement joins TRBV7-2 to TRBJ1-5; 7 bases map to TRBD1. Unmatched junction bases numbered 8, after V lost 4 bases and J lost 5 bases. The CDR3 runs 15 residues. Per germline, CDR1 SGHTA and CDR2 FQGNSA. The CDR3 loop reads CASSSRQGQDQPQHF. The CDR3 bases are TGTGCCAGCAGCTCCCGACAGGGACAAGATCAGCCCCAGCATTTT.

In its sample, this clonotype was seen many times. This chain links TRBV6-2 or TRBV6-3 with TRBJ1-5; 7 nucleotides line up with TRBD1. CDR1 is MNHEY, CDR2 SVGEGT, per germline. The V and J ends lost 2 bases and 4 bases, in that order; junction bases with no gene match: 2. The CDR3 totals 14 residues. DNA for the CDR3: TGTGCCAGCAGTTACGACAGGGCTAATCAGCCCCAGCATTTT. Amino acid sequence: CASSYDRANQPQHF.

This clonotype was seen many times. The V gene is TRBV20-1, the J gene TRBJ2-7, with 8 bases fitting TRBD2. The germline V gene has CDR1 DFQATT and CDR2 SNEGSKA (reference sequence). This CDR3 region has 11 residues. The trim removed 3 bases at V and 5 bases at J, leaving 0 bases unmatched. The CDR3, as DNA: TGCAGTGCTAGCGGGGGGGACGAGCAGTACTTC. It specifies CSASGGDEQYF.

This clonotype was observed at least ten times. The rearrangement uses TRBV7-2 and TRBJ1-2; maybe TRBD1 (6 bases). The germline V gene has CDR1 SGHTA and CDR2 FQGNSA. Trimming stripped 2 bases from V and 6 bases from J, with 13 bases between. The CDR3 covers 14 residues. CDR3 region: CASSLTRAGDGYTF. CDR3 nucleotides: TGTGCCAGCAGCTTAACTCGGGCAGGGGATGGCTACACCTTC.

This clonotype has a handful of counts. The CDR3 here is CASSHQGTRPGSRGYTF. CDR3 DNA sequence: TGTGCCAGCAGCCACCAGGGCACTCGGCCAGGATCTAGGGGCTACACCTTC. V and J are TRBV7-9 and TRBJ1-2; a possible D gene is TRBD1 (5 bases). CDR1 is SEHNR, CDR2 FQNEAQ, per germline (reference sequence). V dropped 5 bases and J dropped 8 bases, with 27 bases sitting between them. The CDR3 consists of 17 residues.

This sequence joins TRBV20-1 and TRBJ2-3, with unresolved D. Germline V gene lookup returns CDR1 DFQATT and CDR2 SNEGSKA (reference sequence). The V and J ends lost 5 bases and 0 bases respectively, with 12 bases between them. The CDR3 has 14 amino acids. This CDR3 reads CSAASRLSTDTQYF. The CDR3 DNA reads as TGCAGTGCTGCCAGTCGGCTCAGCACAGATACGCAGTATTTT.

This chain links TRBV18 with TRBJ2-3, with D perhaps matching TRBD2 (6 bases). Trimming left V 3 bases short and J 0 bases short, with 16 bases between. CDR3 length equals 17 residues. The germline V gene has CDR1 KGHSH and CDR2 LQKENI. CDR3: CASSPRRAGTSTDTQYF. CDR3 coding DNA: TGTGCCAGCTCACCTCGAAGGGCGGGAACTAGCACAGATACGCAGTATTTT.

The chain couples TRBV20-1 to TRBJ2-1; D tentatively fits TRBD1 or TRBD2 (6 bases each). V lost 6 bases, J lost 4 bases, and 13 bases lay in between. The CDR3 contains 13 residues. Germline V gene data show CDR1 as DFQATT and CDR2 as SNEGSKA (reference sequence). CDR3 protein: CSAIVGGYNEQFF. CDR3 coding DNA: TGCAGTGCGATAGTAGGGGGGTACAATGAGCAGTTCTTC.

This clonotype has just a few counts. The genes are TRBV3-1 and TRBJ2-2; a weak D match, TRBD2 (6 bases). The CDR3 has 18 amino acids. The germline gives CDR1 LGHDT, CDR2 YNNKEL (reference sequence). Trimming removed 1 base from V and 4 bases from J, with 19 bases in between. As DNA, the CDR3 is TGTGCCAGCAGCCAAGTACGGGTAGGAGGGAGAGGCACCGGGGAGCTGTTTTTT. This gives the protein CASSQVRVGGRGTGELFF. The variable domain in full, completed from reference TRBV3-1 and TRBJ2-2, reads DTAVSQTPKYLVTQMGNDKSIKCEQNLGHDTMYWYKQDSKKFLKIMFSYNNKELIINETVPNRFSPKSPDKAHLNLHINSLELGDSAVYFCASSQVRVGGRGTGELFFGEGSRLTVL.

This clonotype was seen only a few times. The chain is built from TRBV13 and TRBJ2-5, with unresolved D. Trimming shortened V by 2 bases and J by 4 bases, and 11 bases separated the two germline ends. The CDR3 loop spans 14 amino acids. Per the germline V gene, CDR1 is PRHDT and CDR2 is FYEKMQ (reference sequence). Written as DNA, the CDR3 is TGTGCCAGCAGCTTAAAGGGTTTAGGAGAGACCCAGTACTTC. It specifies CASSLKGLGETQYF.

This clonotype was seen ten or more times. The chain is built from TRBV7-2 and TRBJ1-2; 7 bases align to TRBD1. Germline loops: CDR1 SGHTA, CDR2 FQGNSA. This CDR3 contains 15 residues. The V segment lost 5 bases and the J segment 2 bases; nucleotides outside the gene matches: 8. The CDR3 here is CASSLTTGLNYGYTF. The DNA for the CDR3 is TGTGCCAGCAGCCTCACGACAGGGCTCAACTATGGCTACACCTTC.

At least ten counts were recorded for this clonotype. The chain links TRBV28 to TRBJ2-1; D remains unclear. This CDR3 spans 13 amino acids. Deletions cut 8 bases from V and 7 bases from J, with 15 bases between. CDR1 is MDHEN, CDR2 SYDVKM, per germline. The CDR3 DNA is TGTGCCAGCCATGGGCTTCTCGGGAATGAGCAGTTCTTC. This sequence encodes CASHGLLGNEQFF.

This clonotype was observed at least ten times. The chain combines TRBV20-1 with TRBJ2-1, with a weak D call TRBD1 (5 bases). Germline V lookup: CDR1 DFQATT, CDR2 SNEGSKA (reference sequence). The CDR3 covers 15 residues. V lost 0 bases to trimming and J lost 4 bases, with 13 bases between them. The CDR3 DNA is TGCAGTGCTAGAGAAGGAGCAGGGTTTTACAATGAGCAGTTCTTC. It is translated as CSAREGAGFYNEQFF.

This clonotype occurred many times. The CDR3 DNA reads TGCGCCAGCAGCTTTGGACAGGGTAAGGAGCAGTACTTC. As protein: CASSFGQGKEQYF. The chain joins TRBV5-1 to TRBJ2-7; 8 bases agree with TRBD1. CDR1 and CDR2 from the germline V gene are SGHRS and YFSETQ. The CDR3 has 13 residues. After removal of 2 bases from V and 7 bases from J, the junction contained 5 bases not matched to a gene.

CDR3 amino acids: CASSPGGGGQQYF. As DNA, the CDR3 is TGTGCCAGCAGCCCAGGTGGTGGGGGGCAGCAGTACTTC. V and J are TRBV6-5 and TRBJ2-7; the D call may be TRBD1 or TRBD2 (6 bases each). Deletions cut 6 bases from V and 8 bases from J, with 17 bases between. This CDR3 comprises 13 residues. The germline CDR1 and CDR2 sequences are MNHEY and SVGAGI.